This T cell receptor beta chain was sequenced in a study of shared clonotypes between healthy human individuals. Deletions cut 7 bases from V and 7 bases from J, with 14 bases between. CDR1 SEHNR and CDR2 FQNEAQ come from the germline V gene (reference sequence). The CDR3 covers 12 residues. Some clones are missing from TCRdb's copy, which holds only in-frame ones; the method was immunoSEQ multiplex PCR. The sample lists hundreds of thousands of clones, more than 85% occurring once. CD45RO-negative, CCR7-selected cells formed the naive CD8 fraction, which excluded terminally differentiated effector memory CD45RA+ cells.

This sequence was found in a man younger than 45 in good health. The sequenced sample consisted of naive CD8+ T cells sorted from blood. The rearrangement uses TRBV7-9 and TRBJ2-7; D remains ambiguous. CDR3 bases: TGTGCCAGCAACCAGCTCGGTGGGGAGCAGTACTTC. Residues: CASNQLGGEQYF.